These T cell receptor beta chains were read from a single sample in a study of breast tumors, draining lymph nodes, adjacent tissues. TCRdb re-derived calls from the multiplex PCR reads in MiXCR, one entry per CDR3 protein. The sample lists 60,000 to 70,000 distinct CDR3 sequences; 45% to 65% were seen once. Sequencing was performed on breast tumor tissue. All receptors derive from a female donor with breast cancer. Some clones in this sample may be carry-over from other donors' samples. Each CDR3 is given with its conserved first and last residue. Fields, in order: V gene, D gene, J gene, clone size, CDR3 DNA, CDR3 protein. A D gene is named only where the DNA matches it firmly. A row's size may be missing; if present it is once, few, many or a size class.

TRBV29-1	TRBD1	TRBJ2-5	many	TGCAGCGTTGAATGGGACAGTCAAGAGACCCAGTACTTC	CSVEWDSQETQYF
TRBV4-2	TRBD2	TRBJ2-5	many	TGTGCCAGCAGCCAAGAGGGGCGGGAGGAGGAGACCCAGTACTTC	CASSQEGREEETQYF
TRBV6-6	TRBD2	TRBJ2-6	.	TGTGCCGCGAGGCATTCCCTAGCGGGAGAGGCTGGGGCCAACGTCCTGACTTTC	CAARHSLAGEAGANVLTF
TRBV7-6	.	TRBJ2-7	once	TGTGCCAGCAGCTTATCGACAGGGAGGGACGAGCAGTACTTC	CASSLSTGRDEQYF
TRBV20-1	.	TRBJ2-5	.	TGCAGTGGATGGACAACCGAGACCCAGTACTTC	CSGWTTETQYF
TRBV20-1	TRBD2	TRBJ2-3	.	TGCAGTGCTAGTGCTAGCGGGGGGGGCGGCACAGATACGCAGTATTTT	CSASASGGGGTDTQYF
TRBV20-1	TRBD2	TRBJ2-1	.	TGCAGTGCTAGACCAAGGGACTACTACAATGGGCAGTTCTTC	CSARPRDYYNGQFF
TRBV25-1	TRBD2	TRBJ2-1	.	TGTGCCAGCAGACAAGCGGGACTCTCCTACAATGAGCAGTTCTTC	CASRQAGLSYNEQFF
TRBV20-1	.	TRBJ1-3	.	TGCAGTGCTAGAGATCCCGGGCGGAGGACCATATATTTT	CSARDPGRRTIYF
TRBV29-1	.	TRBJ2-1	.	TGCAGCAGAGACTCCCTTCTTCCCAATGAGCAGTTCTTC	CSRDSLLPNEQFF
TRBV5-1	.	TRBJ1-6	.	TGCGCCAGCAGCTTGGGAGGGAAATATAATTCACCCCTCCACTTT	CASSLGGKYNSPLHF